The source of this T cell receptor (beta chain) is a study of T cells after yellow fever vaccination. 5'RACE template switching produced TCR cDNA carrying a universal primer site and UMIs. Using its own MiXCR run on the 5' RACE reads, TCRdb lists one record per CDR3 protein. This table holds 450,000 to 600,000 distinct CDR3 sequences, about 13% found once. Study-wide findings and caveats: Just a small share of clonotypes turned up in the CD4 compartment as well as the CD8 compartment. Clones that expanded after primary vaccination mostly reappeared after the booster (around 96% CD4, around 87% CD8). Contaminants from the bulk population, in the form of abundant clonotypes, could be found in FACS-sorted repertoires.

This clonotype came up a few times. Its antigen remains unknown. The ends were cut back, 1 base at V and 0 bases at J, with 10 bases in the middle. CDR1 SGHTA and CDR2 FQGNSA come from the germline V gene. CDR3 size: 15 residues. The gene calls are TRBV7-2 and TRBJ2-7; D might be TRBD2 (6 bases). The TCR sequence derives from a man aged 25-45 years who received the YFV17D yellow fever vaccine. Sequences were derived from PBMCs, sampled on the day of the yellow fever booster vaccination. The CDR3 nucleotides are TGTGCCAGCAGCTTAGAGCGGGTCACCTCCTACGAGCAGTACTTC. Translation gives CASSLERVTSYEQYF.